This T cell receptor (beta chain) was identified in a study of control samples from healthy donors and cancer patients. The V end was cut by 2 bases, the J end by 1 base, with 14 bases between. Per the germline V gene, CDR1 is MNHEY and CDR2 is SVGEGT. CDR3 length: 17 amino acids. The count of this clone is one. Method: immunoSEQ multiplex PCR; TCRdb's copy keeps in-frame clones and lacks some. This table holds 350,000 to 450,000 clones, approximately 90% found once. Sequenced: PBMCs. The TCR sequence derives from a man aged 35-49 years with head and neck cancer. This chain joins TRBV6-2 or TRBV6-3 and TRBJ2-2; D is tentatively TRBD1 or TRBD2 (5 bases each). CDR3 residues: CASSYGDRRMNTGELFF. DNA for the CDR3: TGTGCCAGCAGTTACGGGGACCGGCGAATGAACACCGGGGAGCTGTTTTTT.